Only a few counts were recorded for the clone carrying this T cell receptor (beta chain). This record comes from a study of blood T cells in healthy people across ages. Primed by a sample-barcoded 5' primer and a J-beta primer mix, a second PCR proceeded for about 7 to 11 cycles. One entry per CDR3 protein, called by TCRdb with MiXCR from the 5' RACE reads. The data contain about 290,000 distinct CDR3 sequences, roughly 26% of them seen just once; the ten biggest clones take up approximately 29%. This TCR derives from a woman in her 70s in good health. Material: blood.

The DNA of the CDR3 is TGTGCCAGCAGACAAAACAAGGGGCCCCAGCATTTT. It codes for CASRQNKGPQHF. The genes are TRBV4-2 and TRBJ1-5; D is ambiguous. The CDR3 length is 12 residues. From germline, CDR1 is LGHNA and CDR2 YNFKEQ. The V end was cut by 6 bases, the J end by 9 bases, with 12 bases between.